The next 24 T cell receptor beta chains were all read from a single sample in a study of CD8+ T cells in alopecia areata. It was cDNA, reverse transcribed from extracted RNA, that served as the sequencing template. Here immunoSEQ multiplex PCR was the method, and the copy in TCRdb shows in-frame clones only, minus some. Of fewer than 150,000 clones listed, about two fifths are singletons. The sequenced material came from CD4+ T cells sorted from blood. All receptors come from a human donor with alopecia areata.

The CDR3 sequence: CAWSVIETQYF. The CDR3 region has the DNA TGTGCCTGGAGTGTTATCGAGACCCAGTACTTC. The V gene is TRBV30, the J gene TRBJ2-5; D is unclear. CDR3 length: 11 residues. CDR1 is GTSNPN, CDR2 SVGIG, per germline (reference sequence). V was pared by 0 bases and J by 5 bases, with 4 bases between.

The chain employs TRBV5-1 and TRBJ2-5, with 10 bases fitting TRBD2. This CDR3 has 16 amino acids. Germline lookup yields CDR1 SGHRS and CDR2 YFSETQ. V trimming: 0 bases; J trimming: 2 bases; junction bases outside the gene matches: 4. The CDR3 DNA sequence: TGCGCCAGCAGCTTGGCCAATAGCGGGGGGCAAGAGACCCAGTACTTC. Translation: CASSLANSGGQETQYF. The whole variable domain, remainder taken from reference TRBV5-1 and TRBJ2-5, is KAGVTQTPRYLIKTRGQQVTLSCSPISGHRSVSWYQQTPGQGLQFLFEYFSETQRNKGNFPGRFSGRQFSNSRSEMNVSTLELGDSALYLCASSLANSGGQETQYFGPGTRLLVL.

A few counts support this clone. V and J are TRBV29-1 and TRBJ2-5, with D possibly being TRBD2 (6 bases). Per germline, CDR1 SQVTM and CDR2 ANQGSEA. Trimming left V 6 bases short and J 2 bases short, with 7 bases between. This CDR3 has 11 amino acids. CDR3 amino acids: CSVDYQETQYF. The CDR3 nucleotides read TGCAGCGTGGACTATCAAGAGACCCAGTACTTC.

This chain uses TRBV7-7 with TRBJ2-1; TRBD2 aligns across 13 bases. V lost 3 bases and J lost 15; bases outside the gene matches: 8. Germline V CDR1 and CDR2: SSHAT, FNYEAQ (reference sequence). The CDR3 is made up of 14 amino acids. The DNA of the CDR3 is TGTGCCAGCAGCTTTCTAGGGACTAGCGGGGCGCTGTTCTTC. As protein: CASSFLGTSGALFF.

The chain has TRBV6-5 and TRBJ2-1, with 9 bases lining up with TRBD2. V lost 2 bases and J lost 5; bases outside the gene matches: 4. Germline V gene lookup returns CDR1 MNHEY and CDR2 SVGAGI. The CDR3 contains 15 residues. This CDR3 reads CASSYTLAGNNEQFF. CDR3 sequence (DNA): TGTGCCAGCAGTTACACTCTAGCGGGGAACAATGAGCAGTTCTTC.

The V gene is TRBV7-8, the J gene TRBJ2-3; perhaps D is TRBD1 or TRBD2 (5 bases each). The CDR3 has 14 amino acids. From germline, CDR1 is SGHVS and CDR2 FQNEAQ. Trimming took 5 bases from V and 4 from J, leaving 13 bases between them. CDR3 in DNA: TGTGCCAGCAGCCGACAGAGGGTCCCAGATACGCAGTATTTT. It is translated as CASSRQRVPDTQYF.

The chain has TRBV6-5 and TRBJ2-3, with D perhaps assigned TRBD1 or TRBD2 (5 bases each). The CDR3 runs 13 residues. V was trimmed by 10 bases and J by 0 bases, leaving 11 bases between them. Looked up from germline, CDR1 is MNHEY and CDR2 is SVGAGI. The CDR3 sequence is CAIRDGSTDTQYF. For the CDR3, the DNA is TGTGCCATCCGGGACGGTAGCACAGATACGCAGTATTTT.

The chain carries TRBV29-1 and TRBJ2-7; 7 bases match TRBD1. Germline-derived CDR1 and CDR2 are SQVTM and ANQGSEA. The CDR3 has 16 amino acids. J was trimmed by 5 bases and V by 4 bases; bases with no gene match: 17. DNA of the CDR3: TGCAGCGTTGCCCGCCGCCTTTCGGGACAGAAAAACGAGCAGTACTTC. This translates into CSVARRLSGQKNEQYF.

Only a few counts were recorded for this clone. V gene TRBV29-1 combines with J gene TRBJ2-3; D could derive from TRBD1 or TRBD2 (5 bases each). Deletions cut 3 bases from V and 0 bases from J, with 10 bases between. The CDR3 extends over 14 amino acids. Germline CDR1 is SQVTM and CDR2 is ANQGSEA. The CDR3 region has the DNA TGCAGCGTTGATAGGGGCGGGAGCACAGATACGCAGTATTTT. It translates to CSVDRGGSTDTQYF.

The table lists this clone with a few counts. V is TRBV7-3 and J is TRBJ2-1; D gene uncertain. The CDR3 runs to 14 residues. In germline, CDR1 is SGHTA, CDR2 FQGTGA. Trimming left V 2 bases short and J 0 bases short, with 5 bases between. This CDR3 reads CASSLRSSYNEQFF. The CDR3 DNA follows: TGTGCCAGCAGCTTACGCAGCTCCTACAATGAGCAGTTCTTC. The full variable domain, with the rest looked up from reference TRBV7-3 and TRBJ2-1, is GAGVSQTPSNKVTEKGKYVELRCDPISGHTALYWYRQSLGQGPEFLIYFQGTGAADDSGLPNDRFFAVRPEGSVSTLKIQRTERGDSAVYLCASSLRSSYNEQFFGPGTRLTVL.

The chain employs TRBV7-2 and TRBJ2-4; D gene uncertain. Per the germline V gene, CDR1 is SGHTA and CDR2 is FQGNSA. The CDR3 runs 12 residues. Between the trimmed V and J ends, which lost 5 bases and 9 bases, there was a span of 11 bases. CDR3 DNA: TGTGCCAGCAGCCCCGGTTCCGGCATTCAGTACTTC. Protein: CASSPGSGIQYF.

This chain joins TRBV6-6 and TRBJ2-1; possibly TRBD1 for D (5 bases). The CDR3 is 13 amino acids. Germline-derived CDR1 and CDR2 are MNHNY and SVGAGI (reference sequence). V lost 6 bases and J lost 8, with 14 bases in between. CDR3 amino acids: CASSRTPKDEQFF. For the CDR3, the DNA is TGTGCCAGCAGCCGGACACCTAAGGATGAGCAGTTCTTC.

A few counts support this clone. A much larger clone sits a single nucleotide away, making a read error possible. The rearrangement uses TRBV7-6 and TRBJ2-7; D is ambiguous. V dropped 5 bases and J dropped 0 bases, with 2 bases sitting between them. Germline-derived CDR1 and CDR2 are SGHVS and FNYEAQ. CDR3 size: 11 residues. CDR3 in DNA: TGTGCCAGCAGCCCCTCCTACGAGCAGTACTTC. This encodes CASSPSYEQYF.

The V and J genes are TRBV29-1 and TRBJ2-2, with D uncertain. The CDR3 length is 13 residues. Trimming removed 7 bases from V and 1 base from J, with 10 bases in between. The germline V gene has CDR1 SQVTM and CDR2 ANQGSEA. CDR3 amino acids: CSALDRNTGELFF. CDR3 coding DNA: TGCAGCGCCCTGGACCGGAACACCGGGGAGCTGTTTTTT.

The chain is built from TRBV6-5 and TRBJ2-3; D uncertain. The CDR3 has 15 amino acids. Germline V gene data show CDR1 as MNHEY and CDR2 as SVGAGI. V shed 0 bases and J shed 1 base, with 8 bases lying between them. The CDR3 reads CASSYSQARTDTQYF. CDR3 sequence (DNA): TGTGCCAGCAGTTACTCCCAGGCCCGCACAGATACGCAGTATTTT.

This clone has just a few counts. The chain recombines TRBV30 with TRBJ1-5; 7 nucleotides agree with TRBD1. CDR3 length: 16 amino acids. Germline CDR1 reads GTSNPN; CDR2 reads SVGIG (reference sequence). The trim removed 2 bases at V and 3 bases at J, leaving 10 bases unmatched. CDR3 in amino acids: CAWSFLGGQPNQPQHF. The CDR3, as DNA: TGTGCCTGGAGTTTCCTTGGGGGACAGCCCAATCAGCCCCAGCATTTT.

This sequence joins TRBV4-2 and TRBJ1-3; weak D call: TRBD1 (6 bases). The CDR3 length is 19 residues. Deletions cut 2 bases from V and 2 bases from J, with 22 bases between. Germline V CDR1 and CDR2: LGHNA, YNFKEQ. The CDR3 DNA sequence: TGTGCCAGCAGCCAATTACCGGGACAAAGGTCTTCTACTGGAAACACCATATATTTT. Translation gives CASSQLPGQRSSTGNTIYF.

This chain links TRBV25-1 with TRBJ2-7; TRBD2 is a possible D gene (6 bases). This CDR3 has 15 residues. Germline V gene sequence: CDR1 MGHDK, CDR2 SYGVNS. V gave up 2 bases and J gave up 4 bases, with 15 bases separating them. CDR3 sequence (DNA): TGTGCCAGCAGTGAAAATGGTCAGGGACTTTACGAGCAGTACTTC. Protein: CASSENGQGLYEQYF.

This chain joins TRBV5-4 and TRBJ2-7, with TRBD2 matching 10 bases. Trimming took 1 base from V and 3 from J; bases not matched to a gene: 7. The CDR3 length is 16 residues. The germline V gene has CDR1 SGHNT and CDR2 YYREEE (reference sequence). DNA for the CDR3: TGTGCCAGCAGCTTGCCCCGGACTAGCGGCTACTACGAGCAGTACTTC. Protein product: CASSLPRTSGYYEQYF.

In its sample, this clone was seen a few times. This sample also contains other DNA sequences that code for the same CDR3. This chain links TRBV29-1 with TRBJ1-2, with D perhaps TRBD1 (6 bases). The V gene's germline CDR1 is SQVTM and CDR2 ANQGSEA. This CDR3 region has 12 residues. Trimming took off 7 bases at V and 2 bases at J, with 11 bases between the two ends. CDR3 DNA: TGCAGCGGGGGTACAGGGAACTATGGCTACACCTTC. Protein sequence: CSGGTGNYGYTF.

The chain combines TRBV7-2 with TRBJ2-7; no clear D. Germline lookup yields CDR1 SGHTA and CDR2 FQGNSA. The CDR3 is made up of 15 amino acids. The V end was cut by 1 base, the J end by 2 bases, with 12 bases between. The DNA of the CDR3 is TGTGCCAGCAGCTTAGAGGTCGGAGATACCTACGAGCAGTACTTC. This gives the protein CASSLEVGDTYEQYF.

This chain links TRBV14 with TRBJ1-1; D possibly corresponds to TRBD1 (6 bases). Looked up from germline, CDR1 is SGHDN and CDR2 is FVKESK. The CDR3 is 16 residues long. V lost 4 bases and J 3 bases, leaving 18 bases between the germline ends. The CDR3: CASSRDQGQLHTEAFF. For the CDR3, the DNA is TGTGCCAGCAGCCGGGACCAAGGACAGTTACACACTGAAGCTTTCTTT.

This chain's CDR3 is CASSPPSYNEQFF. The DNA for the CDR3 is TGCGCCAGCAGCCCCCCCTCCTACAATGAGCAGTTCTTC. This chain connects TRBV5-1 to TRBJ2-1; D is ambiguous. CDR3 length: 13 residues. CDR1 is SGHRS and CDR2 is YFSETQ in the germline V gene. Trimming pared 4 bases from V and 0 bases from J, leaving 5 bases between.

V gene TRBV7-9 combines with J gene TRBJ2-5; 12 bases line up with TRBD2. The CDR3 contains 16 residues. The germline gives CDR1 SEHNR, CDR2 FQNEAQ (reference sequence). With 5 bases clipped from V and 2 bases from J, the junction kept 6 bases outside the gene matches. CDR3 sequence reads: CASSIASGRGQETQYF. The CDR3 bases are TGTGCCAGCAGCATCGCTAGCGGGAGGGGACAAGAGACCCAGTACTTC.